This TCR beta chain was obtained from a study of CD8 T cells in Susac syndrome (dated by TCRdb to about 2019). Describing the broader study: The study used repertoire sequencing to test whether antigen drove CD8+ T cell activation and differentiation in Susac syndrome.

RNA was extracted using the RNeasy kit, and roughly 0.45 to 1 ug of the RNA was reverse transcribed with random hexamers. TCR beta CDR3 regions were amplified with the immunoSEQ multiplex PCR assay covering 54 Vbeta and 13 Jbeta segments. PCR amplification bias was corrected by using a synthetic template baseline for primer optimization and computational correction. Regarding the original processing steps: Reads were annotated to V, D and J genes according to IMGT and were analyzed with immunoSEQ Analyzer, with only productive sequences retained. To calculate clonality, Shannon entropy was normalized by log2 of the number of productive unique sequences and then subtracted from one. For each patient and control, public and private clones were evaluated among the 100 most prevalent clones. Clones were defined as Susac-specific if absent from the healthy and MS cohorts, from 1052 published viral clones and from other ImmuneACCESS disease sequences. TCRdb redid the processing of the public reads, applying fastp at Q25 and MiXCR, and retained in-frame beta chains. CDR3 protein duplicates are merged, each entry listing the most common genes and DNA. These V and J calls rely on TCRdb rather than the paper's analysis. The sample table contains under 350,000 distinct CDR3 sequences; only one count was recorded for roughly 94% of them. Together, the top ten hold around 0.07% of the sample.

The CDR3, from cysteine to phenylalanine, totals 15 residues. The retained sequence is limited to the CDR3, 45 bases, with the frame set at the first base. CDR1 SGHDT and CDR2 YYEEEE are derived from the germline V gene. V is shortened by 0 bases, J by 6 bases, and the region joining them spans 10 bases. Peripheral blood CD8+ and CD4+ T cells from healthy donors, Susac syndrome patients and multiple sclerosis patients were profiled using high-throughput TCR beta sequencing. The multiple sclerosis controls were treatment-naive patients who had stable or active relapsing-remitting disease and met the revised McDonald criteria. Bulk CD8+ and CD4+ T cells were purified by magnetic negative isolation, while CD8+ TEMRA cells were enriched using FACS. Blood was drawn into EDTA tubes, processed within 24 hours, and PBMCs were isolated by density gradient centrifugation. PBMCs intended for TCR sequencing were cryopreserved in liquid nitrogen and were subsequently thawed in a 37 degrees C water bath. The sorted or isolated CD4+, CD8+ and CD8+ TEMRA cells reached a purity of at least 90%.

General conclusions and limits of the study: The number of individuals in the TCR sequencing and HLA analysis was acknowledged as relatively small.

About this clonotype itself: Its binding antigen is unknown. No base quality values were provided; no much bigger clone lies one nucleotide off.

The chain employs TRBV5-6 and TRBJ1-6, with the identity of the D gene unclear. This clonotype was sampled from a human donor with multiple sclerosis. The sample taken for sequencing was CD4+ T cells from PBMCs. The DNA is as follows: TGTGCCAGCAGCTTGGGTAGCCCGAGTAATTCACCCCTCCACTTT. It specifies CASSLGSPSNSPLHF.